The next 29 T cell receptor beta chains were all read from a single sample in a study of blood T cell repertoires in COVID-19 (dated by TCRdb to the early 2020s). Libraries were constructed by the immunoSEQ multiplex PCR assay. Not all clones reach the TCRdb copy of this immuneACCESS table, which keeps in-frame sequences only. Checked studies attribute under half of the gap to unresolved V genes and leave the rest unexplained. The sample table holds 55,000 to 90,000 clones, of which 88% were seen once. The ten largest account for around 1.3% of the sample. The sample comprised peripheral blood. Every receptor here comes from a human donor in a cohort sampled during active COVID-19.

The chain links TRBV5-5 to TRBJ2-2, with D maybe TRBD1 (5 bases). Germline values: CDR1 SGHKS, CDR2 YYEKEE (reference sequence). The CDR3 has 16 amino acids. The V end lost 4 bases, the J end lost 1 base, and 14 bases lay between the germline ends. The CDR3 coding sequence is TGTGCCAGCAGCAACCCCAGGGCAATGAACACCGGGGAGCTGTTTTTT. This encodes CASSNPRAMNTGELFF. The full variable domain, with the rest looked up from reference TRBV5-5 and TRBJ2-2, is DAGVTQSPTHLIKTRGQQVTLRCSPISGHKSVSWYQQVLGQGPQFIFQYYEKEERGRGNFPDRFSARQFPNYSSELNVNALLLGDSALYLCASSNPRAMNTGELFFGEGSRLTVL.

The DNA of the CDR3 is TGTGCCACCAGCAGGACATCCACGGAGGGCGAGCAGTACTTC. This gives the protein CATSRTSTEGEQYF. The V call is TRBV15, the J call TRBJ2-7; a possible D gene is TRBD2 (6 bases). V lost 3 bases to trimming and J lost 6 bases, with 15 bases between them. CDR1 is LNHNV, CDR2 YYDKDF, per germline (reference sequence). This CDR3 comprises 14 residues.

The chain combines TRBV5-4 with TRBJ1-2; D is unclear. Germline CDR1 and CDR2: SGHNT and YYREEE (reference sequence). The CDR3 is 12 residues long. With 7 bases removed from V and 1 base from J, the gap between germline ends came to 8 bases. CDR3 sequence: CASHGLNYGYTF. In DNA form, the CDR3 reads TGTGCCAGCCACGGACTTAACTATGGCTACACCTTC.

V gene TRBV5-4 combines with J gene TRBJ2-3; D is undetermined. The CDR3 runs 11 residues. Germline V lookup: CDR1 SGHNT, CDR2 YYREEE (reference sequence). Trimming left V 3 bases short and J 4 bases short, with 3 bases between. CDR3 in amino acids: CASSSSDTQYF. The DNA for the CDR3 is TGTGCCAGCAGCTCGTCAGATACGCAGTATTTT.

The chain uses TRBV11-2 and TRBJ2-7; 11 nucleotides line up with TRBD2. V was pared by 4 bases and J by 5 bases, with 7 bases of the junction left unmatched. The CDR3 extends over 15 amino acids. Germline CDR1 SGHAT, CDR2 FQNNGV. The CDR3 region is CASSYIAGGPNEQYF. The CDR3 region has the DNA TGTGCCAGCAGCTACATAGCGGGAGGGCCAAACGAGCAGTACTTC.

The rearrangement links TRBV11-2 to TRBJ2-7, with 7 positions matching TRBD1. The trim removed 3 bases at V and 3 bases at J, leaving 5 bases unmatched. The CDR3 consists of 14 residues. CDR1 SGHAT and CDR2 FQNNGV come from the germline V gene. The chain's CDR3 is CASSFSRQGYEQYF. In nucleotides, the CDR3 is TGTGCCAGCAGCTTTAGTAGACAGGGCTACGAGCAGTACTTC.

This chain links TRBV23-1 with TRBJ2-7, with unresolved D. TRBV23-1 is an ORF; its function is uncertain. This CDR3 comprises 15 residues. The ends were cut back, 4 bases at V and 2 bases at J, with 15 bases in the middle. DNA for the CDR3: TGCGCCAGCAGTCCCAGCCGTATAGCCGCCTACGAGCAGTACGTC. Translation: CASSPSRIAAYEQYV.

The chain combines TRBV14 with TRBJ2-5; D unresolved. Between the trimmed V and J ends, which lost 3 bases and 5 bases, there was a span of 7 bases. Germline V gene data show CDR1 as SGHDN and CDR2 as FVKESK. This CDR3 spans 12 amino acids. The CDR3 DNA follows: TGTGCCAGCAGCCACGTCTTCGAGACCCAGTACTTC. This gives the protein CASSHVFETQYF. Variable domain in full (rest from reference TRBV14 and TRBJ2-5): EAGVTQFPSHSVIEKGQTVTLRCDPISGHDNLYWYRRVMGKEIKFLLHFVKESKQDESGMPNNRFLAERTGGTYSTLKVQPAELEDSGVYFCASSHVFETQYFGPGTRLLVL.

The chain links TRBV11-2 to TRBJ2-1, with D possibly matching TRBD1 (5 bases). Germline V gene sequence: CDR1 SGHAT, CDR2 FQNNGV. Trimming cost V 2 bases and J 6 bases, with 14 bases left between them. CDR3 length: 15 residues. CDR3 amino acids: CASSLLSQGSNEQFF. The CDR3 DNA reads TGTGCCAGCAGCTTATTAAGCCAGGGTAGCAATGAGCAGTTCTTC.

The gene calls are TRBV6-5 and TRBJ2-2, with 7 bases identical to TRBD2. The V gene end was trimmed by 6 bases and the J gene end by 1 base; junction bases not matched to a gene: 5. In germline, CDR1 is MNHEY, CDR2 SVGAGI. The CDR3 consists of 15 residues. The CDR3 loop reads CASRLSGKNTGELFF. The DNA for the CDR3 is TGTGCCAGCAGGTTAAGCGGGAAGAACACCGGGGAGCTGTTTTTT.

The genes are TRBV5-6 and TRBJ2-1, with 7 bases identical to TRBD1. Trimming at V came to 0 bases and at J to 6 bases, leaving 3 bases not matched to a gene. The CDR3 is 14 residues long. Germline V gives CDR1 SGHDT, CDR2 YYEEEE. The CDR3 region has the DNA TGTGCCAGCAGCTTGGGGGCAGGGGGCAATGAGCAGTTCTTC. Its protein is CASSLGAGGNEQFF.

This sequence joins TRBV19 and TRBJ2-5; TRBD1 aligns across 8 bases. Trimming cost V 5 bases and J 8 bases; bases outside gene matches: 7. Germline CDR1 and CDR2: LNHDA and SQIVND (reference sequence). The CDR3 consists of 13 residues. CDR3: CASSETGEETQYF. The CDR3, as DNA: TGTGCCAGTAGTGAGACAGGGGAGGAAACCCAGTACTTC.

J is TRBJ2-3 and V is TRBV11-2; tentatively, D is TRBD2 (5 bases). V was shortened by 7 bases and J by 5 bases, with 16 bases between the two germline ends. This CDR3 has 14 residues. CDR1 and CDR2 (germline): SGHAT, FQNNGV. Here the CDR3 reads CASTRFGIEDTQYF. The CDR3 DNA reads as TGTGCCAGCACCCGATTCGGGATAGAAGATACGCAGTATTTT. The complete variable domain, with remaining parts taken from reference TRBV11-2 and TRBJ2-3, reads EAGVAQSPRYKIIEKRQSVAFWCNPISGHATLYWYQQILGQGPKLLIQFQNNGVVDDSQLPKDRFSAERLKGVDSTLKIQPAKLEDSAVYLCASTRFGIEDTQYFGPGTRLTVL.

This chain connects TRBV6-5 to TRBJ2-1; 8 positions agree with TRBD2. The ends lost 6 bases at V and 8 bases at J; junction bases unmatched: 9. CDR1 MNHEY and CDR2 SVGAGI come from the germline V gene. The CDR3 has 14 amino acids. DNA of the CDR3: TGTGCCAGCAGAGGGCTAGCGGGTAACTATGAGCAGTTCTTC. The encoded protein is CASRGLAGNYEQFF.

V and J are TRBV15 and TRBJ2-1; a possible D gene is TRBD2 (6 bases). Deletions cut 5 bases from V and 3 bases from J, with 17 bases between. The CDR3 has 16 residues. The germline gives CDR1 LNHNV, CDR2 YYDKDF (reference sequence). CDR3 sequence reads: CATSGYLAEFYNEQFF. CDR3 coding DNA: TGTGCCACCAGCGGGTACTTAGCGGAGTTCTACAATGAGCAGTTCTTC.

The chain recombines TRBV6-6 with TRBJ2-7; D may be TRBD1 (6 bases). The length of the CDR3 is 13 residues. From germline, CDR1 is MNHNY and CDR2 SVGAGI (reference sequence). Trimming pared 2 bases from V and 7 bases from J, leaving 12 bases between. CDR3 residues: CASSYGPQGEQYV. CDR3 DNA: TGTGCCAGCAGTTACGGTCCCCAGGGGGAGCAGTACGTC.

V gene TRBV19 combines with J gene TRBJ2-2; D might be TRBD1 (6 bases). Germline V gives CDR1 LNHDA, CDR2 SQIVND (reference sequence). The CDR3 is made up of 14 amino acids. V shed 3 bases and J shed 6 bases, with 11 bases lying between them. Here the CDR3 DNA reads TGTGCCAGTAGTATCAGGAAGGGGGCCGGGGAGCTGTTTTTT. It yields the protein CASSIRKGAGELFF.

The rearrangement uses TRBV6-2 or TRBV6-3 and TRBJ2-7; no firm D call. CDR3 size: 15 residues. V was cut by 2 bases and J by 1 base, with 12 bases left in between. Germline V gene lookup returns CDR1 MNHEY and CDR2 SVGEGT. CDR3 nucleotide sequence: TGTGCCAGCAGTTACCCCCCCGGCGGTTCCTACGAGCAGTACTTC. Its protein product is CASSYPPGGSYEQYF.

The V gene is TRBV5-1, the J gene TRBJ2-3; 9 bases agree with TRBD2. This CDR3 spans 15 amino acids. CDR1 and CDR2 from the germline V gene are SGHRS and YFSETQ. The V segment lost 1 base and the J segment 6 bases; nucleotides outside the gene matches: 6. CDR3 loop: CASSLRLAVGDTQYF. CDR3 DNA: TGCGCCAGCAGCTTGAGACTAGCGGTGGGGGATACGCAGTATTTT.

J is TRBJ2-3 and V is TRBV7-8, with unresolved D. Germline V CDR1 and CDR2: SGHVS, FQNEAQ. V lost 5 bases and J lost 1, with 4 bases in between. This CDR3 contains 12 residues. CDR3 nucleotides: TGTGCCAGCAGCCCAGGCACAGATACGCAGTATTTT. As protein: CASSPGTDTQYF.

Written as DNA, the CDR3 is TGTGCCAGCAGTTTACCCAGGGGAGAGACCCAGTACTTC. Translation gives CASSLPRGETQYF. The V call is TRBV28, the J call TRBJ2-5, with D possibly TRBD1 on 6 matching bases. The V end was cut by 2 bases, the J end by 4 bases, with 8 bases between. This CDR3 region has 13 residues. Germline V gene lookup returns CDR1 MDHEN and CDR2 SYDVKM.

The chain combines TRBV2 with TRBJ1-6; no clear D. The V and J ends lost 7 bases and 1 base respectively, with 8 bases between them. There are 14 residues in the CDR3. Per germline, CDR1 SNHLY and CDR2 FYNNEI. The CDR3 DNA sequence: TGTGCCAGCACTTCGGGTTCCTATAATTCACCCCTCCACTTT. The encoded protein is CASTSGSYNSPLHF.

The chain uses TRBV3-1 (or the pseudogene TRBV3-2) and TRBJ2-3, with D tentatively TRBD2 (5 bases). Trimming took 0 bases from V and 0 from J, leaving 13 bases between them. This CDR3 comprises 17 residues. The germline gives CDR1 LGHDT, CDR2 YNNKEL (reference sequence). The CDR3 region is CASSQDWTFPSTDTQYF. CDR3 coding DNA: TGTGCCAGCAGCCAAGATTGGACTTTCCCTAGCACAGATACGCAGTATTTT.

This chain links TRBV27 with TRBJ1-5; D might be TRBD1 (5 bases). Germline V gives CDR1 MNHEY, CDR2 SMNVEV (reference sequence). The CDR3 has 17 amino acids. Trimming pared 5 bases from V and 3 bases from J, leaving 20 bases between. The CDR3 DNA reads TGTGCCAGCAGTCCCCTCGGCAGGGAGGGCAACAATCAGCCCCAGCATTTT. Translation gives CASSPLGREGNNQPQHF.

The chain carries TRBV9 and TRBJ1-3, with D possibly TRBD1 on 5 matching bases. This CDR3 has 18 residues. Germline CDR1 reads SGDLS; CDR2 reads YYNGEE. The V and J ends lost 4 bases and 0 bases respectively, with 20 bases between them. The CDR3 DNA reads TGTGCCAGCAGCTTTATAATTTGCAGGGCTCTCTCTGGAAACACCATATATTTT. It is translated as CASSFIICRALSGNTIYF.

The CDR3 here is CASGRGDHNEQFF. For the CDR3, the DNA is TGCGCCAGCGGGCGGGGGGACCACAATGAGCAGTTCTTC. V gene TRBV5-1 combines with J gene TRBJ2-1, with 8 bases fitting TRBD2. Trimming took 7 bases from V and 5 from J; bases not matched to a gene: 5. CDR3 length equals 13 residues. Germline V lookup: CDR1 SGHRS, CDR2 YFSETQ.

The chain carries TRBV11-1 and TRBJ2-1; 14 bases fit TRBD2. CDR3 length: 16 residues. Looked up from germline, CDR1 is SGHAT and CDR2 is FQDESV (reference sequence). V shed 5 bases and J 6 bases; nucleotides not matched to a gene: 6. CDR3 amino acids: CASSVGLAGDGNEQFF. The CDR3 DNA reads as TGTGCCAGCAGCGTGGGACTAGCGGGAGATGGCAATGAGCAGTTCTTC.

The CDR3 nucleotides read TGTGCCATCTTAACTAGCGGGAGTCGGGAGCTGTTTTTT. Its translation is CAILTSGSRELFF. V usage is TRBV10-3 and J usage is TRBJ2-2; TRBD2 matches at 11 bases. This CDR3 contains 13 residues. Germline assignment: CDR1 ENHRY and CDR2 SYGVKD. After removal of 8 bases from V and 9 bases from J, the junction contained 5 bases not matched to a gene.

The rearrangement joins TRBV10-2 to TRBJ2-7, with 9 bases matching TRBD2. The CDR3 loop spans 15 amino acids. The J segment lost 2 bases and the V segment lost 4 bases, leaving 6 bases of the junction unmatched. Germline CDR1 is WSHSY and CDR2 is SAAADI. The CDR3 loop reads CASSAWREGTYEQYF. The CDR3 DNA sequence: TGCGCCAGCAGTGCATGGCGGGAGGGGACCTACGAGCAGTACTTC.